Shown below are 10 T cell receptor beta chains from a single sample sequenced in a study of blood T cell repertoires in COVID-19. Produced via immunoSEQ multiplex PCR; TCRdb's table is partial and in-frame only. The table has tens of thousands of clones, just over 90% seen once. The sequenced material came from peripheral blood. The receptors stem from a man aged 50 or older with COVID-19, enrolled during active disease.

J is TRBJ2-2 and V is TRBV27; 12 bases line up with TRBD2. The CDR3 runs 17 residues. The germline CDR1 and CDR2 sequences are MNHEY and SMNVEV (reference sequence). Unmatched junction bases numbered 13, after V lost 5 bases and J lost 9 bases. The CDR3 region is CASSPQGSLAGGRELFF. The CDR3 DNA reads TGTGCCAGCAGTCCACAAGGTTCACTAGCGGGGGGAAGGGAGCTGTTTTTT.

This chain connects TRBV7-9 to TRBJ2-2; D is unclear. The germline V gene encodes CDR1 SEHNR and CDR2 FQNEAQ (reference sequence). This CDR3 contains 15 residues. Trimming took 1 base from V and 1 from J, leaving 7 bases between them. CDR3 residues: CASSLESVNTGELFF. The DNA for the CDR3 is TGTGCCAGCAGCTTAGAATCGGTGAACACCGGGGAGCTGTTTTTT.

The rearrangement joins TRBV7-2 to TRBJ2-3; 8 positions agree with TRBD2. Losses at the gene ends were 3 bases for V and 1 base for J; bases not matched to a gene: 6. Germline values: CDR1 SGHTA, CDR2 FQGNSA. The CDR3 length is 16 residues. This CDR3 is CASSLTAGGRTDTQYF. CDR3 DNA sequence: TGTGCCAGCAGCTTGACGGCGGGAGGCCGCACAGATACGCAGTATTTT.

The V and J genes are TRBV6-1 and TRBJ2-5; 9 positions match TRBD2. Per germline, CDR1 MNHNS and CDR2 SASEGT. The V and J ends lost 0 bases and 4 bases, in that order; junction bases with no gene match: 3. CDR3 length equals 15 residues. The CDR3 is CASSEAAGGAETQYF. DNA for the CDR3: TGTGCCAGCAGTGAAGCGGCGGGAGGGGCAGAGACCCAGTACTTC.

V is TRBV12-3 or TRBV12-4 and J is TRBJ1-2, with a tentative D call TRBD1 (6 bases). The CDR3 totals 13 residues. Trimming removed 6 bases at V and 8 bases at J, with 16 bases between. The CDR3 region has the DNA TGTGCCAGCAGACCCGGGACATTTGACGGCTACACCTTC. This gives the protein CASRPGTFDGYTF.

The chain links TRBV4-1 to TRBJ2-1; D is unclear. The CDR3 has 14 residues. CDR1 and CDR2 (germline): MGHRA, YSYEKL. V shed 3 bases and J shed 2 bases, with 8 bases lying between them. In nucleotides, the CDR3 is TGCGCCAGCAGCCAGCGGTTGGCCTACAATGAGCAGTTCTTC. Residues: CASSQRLAYNEQFF.

The chain is built from TRBV5-5 and TRBJ1-6; a weak D match, TRBD1 (6 bases). The CDR3 is 15 amino acids. Trimming pared 3 bases from V and 10 bases from J, leaving 17 bases between. The germline V gene has CDR1 SGHKS and CDR2 YYEKEE (reference sequence). CDR3 sequence: CASSSRQVPRSPLHF. The CDR3 DNA follows: TGTGCCAGCAGCTCCAGACAGGTGCCTCGATCACCCCTCCACTTT.

The CDR3 sequence: CASSVYPGQLGAGNTIYF. The CDR3, as DNA: TGTGCCAGCAGCGTATATCCAGGGCAGCTTGGCGCTGGAAACACCATATATTTT. The chain carries TRBV9 and TRBJ1-3; D may be TRBD1 (5 bases). V was shortened by 1 base and J by 2 bases, with 19 bases between the two germline ends. Germline lookup yields CDR1 SGDLS and CDR2 YYNGEE. The CDR3 is 18 residues long. Full variable domain (outside the CDR3, taken from reference TRBV9 and TRBJ1-3): DSGVTQTPKHLITATGQRVTLRCSPRSGDLSVYWYQQSLDQGLQFLIQYYNGEERAKGNILERFSAQQFPDLHSELNLSSLELGDSALYFCASSVYPGQLGAGNTIYFGEGSWLTVV.

This clone was seen just once. The chain is built from TRBV6-1 and TRBJ2-2, with D tentatively TRBD1 (6 bases). The V end was cut by 4 bases, the J end by 2 bases, with 14 bases between. CDR3 length: 16 residues. The germline CDR1 and CDR2 sequences are MNHNS and SASEGT. The DNA for the CDR3 is TGTGCCAGCAGTGTGATGGGGGCACTCAACACCGGGGAGCTGTTTTTT. It translates to CASSVMGALNTGELFF.

This clone was detected only once. The chain couples TRBV7-8 to TRBJ2-7; 7 bases fit TRBD2. The V and J ends lost 5 bases and 0 bases, in that order; junction bases with no gene match: 10. Germline CDR1 SGHVS, CDR2 FQNEAQ. This CDR3 is built from 16 residues. CDR3 bases: TGTGCCAGCAGCCCTATCCGACTAGCAAACTCCTACGAGCAGTACTTC. Translation: CASSPIRLANSYEQYF.